This T cell receptor beta chain was found in a study of CD8 T cells in ankylosing spondylitis. Study-wide findings and caveats: The authors found the disease-linked clones to be CD8+ and relatively rare in peripheral blood. Seemingly characteristic of ankylosing spondylitis blood was a TCR beta motif consisting of eight highly homologous variants. In ankylosing spondylitis patients, matched synovial fluid reportedly showed significant enrichment of disease-linked clones.

Regarding this clonotype: Antigen specificity is unknown.

Trimming stripped 2 bases from V and 6 bases from J, with 7 bases between. This CDR3 is 13 amino acids long. Making use of molecular barcodes, quantitative 5'-RACE generated TCR beta libraries. TCRdb re-called the 5' RACE reads with MiXCR, one entry per CDR3 protein. The sample lists 700,000 or so distinct CDR3 sequences, around 19% seen once, with under 20% in the top ten. The rearrangement uses TRBV12-3 or TRBV12-4 and TRBJ2-2; D remains unclear. The specimen was blood, either unsorted or a sorted T cell fraction (not recorded which). The TCR comes from a male donor with ankylosing spondylitis. The CDR3 is CASSLQESGELFF. The CDR3 nucleotides read TGTGCCAGCAGTTTACAGGAGTCCGGGGAGCTGTTTTTT.